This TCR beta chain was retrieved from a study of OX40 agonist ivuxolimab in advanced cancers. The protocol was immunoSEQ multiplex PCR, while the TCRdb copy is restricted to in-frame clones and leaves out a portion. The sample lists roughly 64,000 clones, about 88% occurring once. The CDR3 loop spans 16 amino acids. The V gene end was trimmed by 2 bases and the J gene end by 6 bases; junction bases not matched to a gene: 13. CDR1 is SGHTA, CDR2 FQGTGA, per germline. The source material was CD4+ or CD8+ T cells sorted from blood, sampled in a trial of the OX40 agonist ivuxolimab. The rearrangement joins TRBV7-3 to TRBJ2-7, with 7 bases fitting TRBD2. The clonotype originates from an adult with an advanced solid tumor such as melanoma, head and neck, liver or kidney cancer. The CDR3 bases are TGTGCCAGCAGCTTAGGAGGGTCGGCGGGAGTCCGCGAGCAGTACTTC. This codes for CASSLGGSAGVREQYF.